This TCR beta chain is drawn from a study of T-cell memory formation after mild COVID-19 (dated by TCRdb to about 2021). Background on the whole study: TCR sequence clusters from the two donors were largely donor specific. Two young, previously healthy adult volunteers made up the cohort, one male and one female. In a couple of donors, T-cell clones that expanded and contracted after mild COVID-19 were tracked by sequencing TCRalpha and TCRbeta repertoires over time.

PBMCs were isolated by Ficoll-Paque density gradient centrifugation. Overall results and qualifications from the work: Some responding clones were detected in pre-infection memory, suggesting pre-existing cross-reactive memory T cells joined the SARS-CoV-2 response. The second-wave clones that peaked on day 37 were not confirmed to be SARS-CoV-2 specific. Only two mild cases were covered by the study, and larger cohorts that include severe cases with pre-infection samples were considered necessary. Clones that contracted from day 15 to 85 showed balanced CD4/CD8 phenotypes, whereas a second wave of clones that expanded from day 15 to 37 leaned towards CD4+. Contracting CD4+ clones appeared mostly in the CM and EM memory subsets, whereas CD8+ clones were enriched in EMRA.

Concerning this clonotype itself: There is no known antigen for this receptor. Base qualities were left out, and no much larger clone turns up one base away.

Sequencing took place on an Illumina NovaSeq 6000. TCRalpha and TCRbeta cDNA libraries were constructed by 5'RACE with constant-segment primers, with sample barcodes and unique molecular identifiers being introduced. Trizol reagent was used to extract RNA from every sample. Library amplification was performed in two PCR steps, and a second sample barcode and Illumina TruSeq adapters were introduced in the second step. Libraries were sequenced on an Illumina NovaSeq with 2 x 150 bp paired-end reads. As for the authors' bioinformatics: The reads were demultiplexed and collapsed into UMI-guided consensus sequences using migec v1.2.7. Using mixcr v2.1.11, UMI consensuses were aligned to TRA and TRB V and J templates and then assembled into clonotypes. A clonotype was counted as expanded or contracted only when both edgeR and NoisET called the clonotype significant, with the noise models trained on biological replicates. For edgeR calls, the thresholds were a false discovery rate-adjusted p below 0.01 and a log2 fold-change of 1. As an exploratory analysis of dynamics, max-normalized trajectories of the 1000 most abundant clonotypes were examined by PCA with hierarchical clustering. Separately sequenced CD4+ and CD8+ repertoires were used to assign the CD4 or CD8 phenotype of responding clones. The raw public reads went through TCRdb reprocessing: fastp at Q25, MiXCR clone calling, in-frame beta chains kept. Every CDR3 protein is listed once, alongside the most common genes and DNA of its rows. TCRdb, not the authors, supplied the V and J calls. This sample has 350,000 to 500,000 distinct CDR3 sequences in its table, and approximately 18% of those were observed once. Roughly 21% of the sample is in the top ten clones.

Trimming accounts for 8 bases at V and 4 bases at J, while the number of junction bases matched to no gene is 11. CDR1 SGHTA and CDR2 FQGNSA are derived from the germline V gene. The CDR3 goes from the cysteine to the phenylalanine over 15 residues. Only CDR3 DNA is held: 45 bases, read in frame from base 1. The chain employs TRBV7-2 and TRBJ2-3; 8 central bases correspond to TRBD2. Sequenced input: PBMCs or a T cell subset sorted from them (not recorded which). This sequence originates from a young man who had mild COVID-19 (a few samples of this study predate the infection). The sample titles of this study are shuffled in the database, so cell type and time point are left out; the donor was told from shared clones. The CDR3 is CASRGGAGGSDTQYF. The DNA sequence is TGTGCCAGCCGGGGGGGGGCGGGCGGATCAGATACGCAGTATTTT.